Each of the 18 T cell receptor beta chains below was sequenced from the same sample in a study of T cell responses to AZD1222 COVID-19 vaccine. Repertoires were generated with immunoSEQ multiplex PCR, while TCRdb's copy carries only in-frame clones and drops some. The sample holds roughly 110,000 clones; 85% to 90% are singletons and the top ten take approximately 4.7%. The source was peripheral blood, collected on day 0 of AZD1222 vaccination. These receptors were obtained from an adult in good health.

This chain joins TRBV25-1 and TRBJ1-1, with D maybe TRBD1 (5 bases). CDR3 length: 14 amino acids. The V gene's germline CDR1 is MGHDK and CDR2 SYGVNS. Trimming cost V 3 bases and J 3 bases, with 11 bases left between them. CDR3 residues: CASSEGVLDTEAFF. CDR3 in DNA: TGTGCCAGCAGTGAGGGGGTTCTAGACACTGAAGCTTTCTTT. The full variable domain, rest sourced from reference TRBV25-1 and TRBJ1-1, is EADIYQTPRYLVIGTGKKITLECSQTMGHDKMYWYQQDPGMELHLIHYSYGVNSTEKGDLSSESTVSRIRTEHFPLTLESARPSHTSQYLCASSEGVLDTEAFFGQGTRLTVV.

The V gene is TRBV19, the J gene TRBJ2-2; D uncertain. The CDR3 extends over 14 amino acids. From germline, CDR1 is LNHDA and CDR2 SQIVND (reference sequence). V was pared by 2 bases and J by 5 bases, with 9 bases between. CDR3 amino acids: CASSISGETGELFF. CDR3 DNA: TGTGCCAGTAGTATATCTGGGGAAACCGGGGAGCTGTTTTTT.

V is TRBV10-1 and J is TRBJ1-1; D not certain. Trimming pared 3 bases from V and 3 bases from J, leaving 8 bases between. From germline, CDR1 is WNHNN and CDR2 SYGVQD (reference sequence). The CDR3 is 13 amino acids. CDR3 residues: CASSERADTEAFF. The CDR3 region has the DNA TGCGCCAGCAGTGAAAGGGCAGACACTGAAGCTTTCTTT.

CDR3 amino acids: CASSLGAMGQGFLRSYGYTF. The CDR3 DNA follows: TGTGCCAGCAGCTTAGGCGCTATGGGACAGGGGTTCCTGCGGAGCTATGGCTACACCTTC. The chain combines TRBV7-6 with TRBJ1-2, with TRBD1 matching 10 bases. V lost 1 base and J lost 4; bases outside the gene matches: 18. The length of the CDR3 is 20 residues. Germline V gives CDR1 SGHVS, CDR2 FNYEAQ.

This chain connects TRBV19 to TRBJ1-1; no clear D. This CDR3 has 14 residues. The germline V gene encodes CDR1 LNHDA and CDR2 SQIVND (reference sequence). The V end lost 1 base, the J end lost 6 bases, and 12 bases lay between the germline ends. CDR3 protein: CASSIGLNRAEAFF. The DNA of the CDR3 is TGTGCCAGTAGTATAGGACTTAACAGAGCTGAAGCTTTCTTT.

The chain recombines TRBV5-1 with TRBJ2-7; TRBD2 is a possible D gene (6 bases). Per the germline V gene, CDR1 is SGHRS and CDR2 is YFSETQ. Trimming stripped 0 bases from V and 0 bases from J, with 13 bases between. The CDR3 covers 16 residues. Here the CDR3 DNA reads TGCGCCAGCAGCTTGGGGTCTGGCGGGACCTCCTACGAGCAGTACTTC. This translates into CASSLGSGGTSYEQYF.

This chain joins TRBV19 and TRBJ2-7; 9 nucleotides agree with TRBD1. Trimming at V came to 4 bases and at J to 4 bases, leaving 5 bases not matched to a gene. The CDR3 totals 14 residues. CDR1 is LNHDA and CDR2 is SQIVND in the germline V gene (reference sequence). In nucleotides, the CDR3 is TGTGCCAGTAGTAAGGACAGGGGAACGTACGAGCAGTACTTC. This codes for CASSKDRGTYEQYF.

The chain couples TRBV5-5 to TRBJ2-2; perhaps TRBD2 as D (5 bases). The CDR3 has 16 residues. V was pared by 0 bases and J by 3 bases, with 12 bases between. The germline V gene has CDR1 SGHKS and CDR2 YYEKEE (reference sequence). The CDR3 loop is CASSLEASRYTGELFF. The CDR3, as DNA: TGTGCCAGCAGCTTGGAAGCTAGCAGATACACCGGGGAGCTGTTTTTT.

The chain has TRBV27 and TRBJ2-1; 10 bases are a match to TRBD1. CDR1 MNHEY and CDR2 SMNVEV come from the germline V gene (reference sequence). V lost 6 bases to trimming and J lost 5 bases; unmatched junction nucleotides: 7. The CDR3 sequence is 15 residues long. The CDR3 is CASSSLGTGDNEQFF. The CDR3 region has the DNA TGTGCCAGCAGCTCCTTGGGGACAGGGGACAATGAGCAGTTCTTC.

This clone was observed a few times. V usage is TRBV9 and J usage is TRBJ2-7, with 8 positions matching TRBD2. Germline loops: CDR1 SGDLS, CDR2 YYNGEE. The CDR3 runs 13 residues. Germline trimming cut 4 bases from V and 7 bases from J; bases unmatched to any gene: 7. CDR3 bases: TGTGCCAGCAGCCCGGGGGGGTCAGGGGAGCAGTACTTC. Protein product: CASSPGGSGEQYF.

The CDR3 loop reads CASSPARGPYNEQFF. The CDR3 nucleotides read TGTGCCAGCAGCCCTGCTCGGGGACCTTACAATGAGCAGTTCTTC. V is TRBV7-2 and J is TRBJ2-1; either TRBD1 or TRBD2 may supply D (5 bases each). The CDR3 has 15 residues. Trimming removed 5 bases from V and 4 bases from J, with 15 bases in between. Germline lookup yields CDR1 SGHTA and CDR2 FQGNSA.

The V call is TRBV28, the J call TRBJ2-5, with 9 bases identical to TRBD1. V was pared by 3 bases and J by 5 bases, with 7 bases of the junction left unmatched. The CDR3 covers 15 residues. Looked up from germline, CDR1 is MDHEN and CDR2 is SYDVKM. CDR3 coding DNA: TGTGCCAGCAGTTTGGGGGGACAGGGCGGCGAGACCCAGTACTTC. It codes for CASSLGGQGGETQYF.

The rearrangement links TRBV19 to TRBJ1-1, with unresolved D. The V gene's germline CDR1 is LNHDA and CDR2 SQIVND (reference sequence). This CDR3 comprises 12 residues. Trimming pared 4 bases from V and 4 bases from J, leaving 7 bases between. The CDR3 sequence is CASSTLFTEAFF. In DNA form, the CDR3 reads TGTGCCAGTAGTACTCTCTTCACTGAAGCTTTCTTT.

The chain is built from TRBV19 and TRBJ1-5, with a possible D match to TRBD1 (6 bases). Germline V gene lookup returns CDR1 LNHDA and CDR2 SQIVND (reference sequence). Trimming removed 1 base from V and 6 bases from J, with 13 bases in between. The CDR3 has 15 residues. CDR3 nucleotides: TGTGCCAGTAGTATAGGACAGGTGACCGGTCAGCCCCAGCATTTT. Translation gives CASSIGQVTGQPQHF.

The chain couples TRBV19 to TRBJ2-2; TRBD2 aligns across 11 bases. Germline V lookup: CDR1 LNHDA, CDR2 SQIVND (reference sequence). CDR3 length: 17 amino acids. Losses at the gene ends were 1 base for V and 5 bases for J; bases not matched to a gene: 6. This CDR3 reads CASSIALAGVRTGELFF. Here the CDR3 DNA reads TGTGCCAGTAGTATAGCACTAGCGGGAGTACGAACCGGGGAGCTGTTTTTT.

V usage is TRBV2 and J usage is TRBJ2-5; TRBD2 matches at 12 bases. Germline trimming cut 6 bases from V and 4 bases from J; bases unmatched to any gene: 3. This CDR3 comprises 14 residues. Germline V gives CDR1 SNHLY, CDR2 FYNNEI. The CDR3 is CASRAGLAGETQYF. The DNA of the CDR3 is TGTGCCAGCAGGGCGGGACTAGCGGGAGAGACCCAGTACTTC. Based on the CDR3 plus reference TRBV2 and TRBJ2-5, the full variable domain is EPEVTQTPSHQVTQMGQEVILRCVPISNHLYFYWYRQILGQKVEFLVSFYNNEISEKSEIFDDQFSVERPDGSNFTLKIRSTKLEDSAMYFCASRAGLAGETQYFGPGTRLLVL.

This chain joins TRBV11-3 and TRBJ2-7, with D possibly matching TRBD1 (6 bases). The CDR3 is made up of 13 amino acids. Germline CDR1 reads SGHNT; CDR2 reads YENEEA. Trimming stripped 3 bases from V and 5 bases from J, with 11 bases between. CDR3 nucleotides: TGTGCCAGCAGCTTCACAGGGAACGACGAGCAGTACTTC. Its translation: CASSFTGNDEQYF.

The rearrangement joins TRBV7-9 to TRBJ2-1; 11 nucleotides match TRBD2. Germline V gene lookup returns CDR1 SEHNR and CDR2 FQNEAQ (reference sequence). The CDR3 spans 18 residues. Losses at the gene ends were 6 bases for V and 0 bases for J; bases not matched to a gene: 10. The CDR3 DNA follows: TGTGCCAGCAGGCGTCCGGGACTAGCGGTTAGCTCCTACAATGAGCAGTTCTTC. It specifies CASRRPGLAVSSYNEQFF. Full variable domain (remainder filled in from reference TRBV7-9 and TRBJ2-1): DTGVSQNPRHKITKRGQNVTFRCDPISEHNRLYWYRQTLGQGPEFLTYFQNEAQLEKSRLLSDRFSAERPKGSFSTLEIQRTEQGDSAMYLCASRRPGLAVSSYNEQFFGPGTRLTVL.